These T cell receptor beta chains were read from a single sample in a study of glioma-infiltrating T cells. Each CDR3 protein gets one entry after TCRdb re-called the multiplex PCR reads with MiXCR. The sample shows 400,000 or so distinct CDR3 sequences, 41% of them seen only once. Sequencing input: glioma tissue, nonneoplastic brain tissue, or PBMCs (not recorded which). The receptors derive from a human donor with low-grade glioma or glioblastoma, undergoing nonglioma brain surgery, or in good health (not recorded which). Both conserved end residues are part of each CDR3. A D gene is named only where the DNA matches it firmly. The listing skips clone size in some rows; elsewhere it reads once, few, many or a size class.

- | TRBJ2-3 | - | TRBV6-2/TRBV6-3 | CASSLAPGTLFTDTQYF | TGTGCCAGCAGTCTAGCCCCCGGGACCCTCTTCACAGATACGCAGTATTTT
TRBD1 | TRBJ2-7 | few | TRBV28 | CASRPRDSYEQYF | TGTGCCAGCAGACCCCGGGACAGCTACGAGCAGTACTTC
- | TRBJ2-1 | many | TRBV6-2/TRBV6-3 | CASSPGMAPLSNEQFF | TGTGCCAGCAGTCCCGGGATGGCCCCCCTTTCCAATGAGCAGTTCTTC
- | TRBJ2-7 | - | TRBV7-8 | CASSLTDLPYEQYF | TGTGCCAGCAGCCTCACCGACCTCCCTTACGAGCAGTACTTC
- | TRBJ2-7 | few | TRBV7-2 | CASTPPAGYEQYF | TGTGCCAGCACCCCCCCGGCGGGGTACGAGCAGTACTTC
- | TRBJ2-5 | - | TRBV11-2 | CASSTMLSETQYF | TGTGCCAGCAGCACAATGCTGAGCGAGACCCAGTACTTC
- | TRBJ2-7 | few | TRBV20-1 | CSARDYPNSYEQYF | TGCAGTGCTAGAGACTATCCTAACTCCTACGAGCAGTACTTC
- | TRBJ2-3 | few | TRBV20-1 | CSARRLVPTDTQYF | TGCAGTGCTAGGAGACTAGTCCCCACAGATACGCAGTATTTT
TRBD2 | TRBJ2-1 | few | TRBV2 | CASIGLDSYEQFF | TGTGCCAGCATCGGACTAGACTCATATGAGCAGTTCTTC
- | TRBJ2-1 | few | TRBV20-1 | CSAQGRDGMGEQFF | TGCAGTGCTCAAGGGCGGGATGGTATGGGTGAGCAGTTCTTC
- | TRBJ2-7 | many | TRBV27 | CASSFNQAYEQYF | TGTGCCAGCAGTTTTAACCAAGCCTACGAGCAGTACTTC
- | TRBJ2-5 | - | TRBV18 | CASSPKLQETQYF | TGTGCCAGCTCACCAAAACTGCAAGAGACCCAGTACTTC
- | TRBJ2-4 | - | TRBV20-1 | CSALSQRLAKNIQYF | TGCAGTGCTCTGTCCCAGCGCCTAGCCAAAAACATTCAGTACTTC
- | TRBJ2-5 | few | TRBV6-6 | CASSYSLGRNRDQETQYF | TGTGCCAGCAGTTACTCGCTCGGCAGGAATAGGGACCAAGAGACCCAGTACTTC
- | TRBJ2-5 | - | TRBV4-2 | CASSQDISVETQYF | TGTGCCAGCAGCCAAGATATTAGCGTGGAGACCCAGTACTTC
TRBD2 | TRBJ2-3 | - | TRBV15 | CATSLSSGSTDTQYF | TGTGCCACCAGCTTATCTAGCGGGAGCACAGATACGCAGTATTTT
TRBD2 | TRBJ2-1 | - | TRBV20-1 | CSARDRDTGLIAEQFF | TGCAGTGCTAGAGATCGGGATACGGGACTAATAGCTGAGCAGTTCTTC
TRBD2 | TRBJ2-1 | - | TRBV29-1 | CSVGRLAGALYNEQFF | TGCAGCGTTGGACGACTAGCGGGAGCGTTGTACAATGAGCAGTTCTTC
- | TRBJ2-7 | few | TRBV6-2/TRBV6-3 | CASSYSGYNEQYF | TGTGCCAGCAGTTATTCCGGTTACAATGAGCAGTACTTC
- | TRBJ2-1 | - | TRBV4-2 | CASRQTRELRRGEQFF | TGTGCCAGCAGACAAACTAGGGAGTTGAGACGAGGAGAGCAGTTCTTC
TRBD2 | TRBJ2-3 | few | TRBV20-1 | CSARAIGREVYSLHHTDTQYF | TGCAGTGCTAGGGCTATCGGGCGGGAGGTATACTCGTTACATCACACAGATACGCAGTATTTT
- | TRBJ1-4 | - | TRBV24-1 | CATSDFGLELFF | TGTGCCACCAGTGACTTTGGGCTTGAACTGTTTTTT
- | TRBJ2-7 | - | TRBV7-8 | CASSRRGSYEQYF | TGTGCCAGCAGCCGCCGGGGGAGCTACGAGCAGTACTTC
- | TRBJ2-4 | few | TRBV25-1 | CASSDERGYRDIQYF | TGTGCCAGCAGTGACGAACGGGGTTATAGGGACATTCAGTACTTC
- | TRBJ2-6 | - | TRBV28 | CASTLGGGANVLTF | TGTGCCAGCACCTTAGGGGGTGGGGCCAACGTCCTGACTTTC
- | TRBJ1-3 | once | TRBV6-1 | CASGIVGNGNTIYF | TGTGCCAGCGGCATTGTCGGGAATGGAAACACCATATATTTT
- | TRBJ2-7 | - | TRBV11-2 | CASSLEARLEQYF | TGTGCCAGCAGCTTAGAAGCCCGTCTCGAGCAGTACTTC
TRBD2 | TRBJ2-1 | many | TRBV4-3 | CASSQDFRRGGEQFF | TGCGCCAGCAGCCAAGACTTCCGACGGGGAGGGGAGCAGTTCTTC
- | TRBJ2-7 | - | TRBV28 | CASTRGKSYEQYF | TGTGCCAGCACCCGAGGTAAATCCTACGAGCAGTACTTC
- | TRBJ2-7 | - | TRBV20-1 | CSAFARDSAYEQYF | TGCAGTGCCTTTGCTAGAGACAGCGCCTACGAGCAGTACTTC
- | TRBJ1-5 | - | TRBV20-1 | CSADRGHINQPQLF | TGCAGTGCTGACCGGGGACATATCAATCAGCCCCAGCTTTTT
TRBD2 | TRBJ2-3 | - | TRBV28 | CASSLGPRAGGKPDTQYF | TGTGCCAGCAGTTTAGGACCCAGGGCGGGAGGAAAACCAGATACGCAGTATTTT